These 20 T cell receptor beta chains came from one sample sequenced in a study of vaccination and CD4 T cells after COVID-19. Sequencing of cultured CD4+ T cell DNA used the Oncomine TCR Beta short-read assay. In TCRdb, the PCR reads were re-called with MiXCR into one record per CDR3 protein. The sample has 15,000 or so distinct CDR3 sequences; 40% to 55% are singletons. What these receptors recognize is not known. Treatment reported: roughly nine-day PBMC culture with coronavirus spike peptide pools or control peptides (ViraFEST assay). Sequenced input: CD4+ T cells from blood, cultured in vitro. All receptors come from a human donor who had recovered from COVID-19.

This clonotype is a singleton in its sample. This chain joins TRBV6-2 or TRBV6-3 and TRBJ2-5; 9 nucleotides align to TRBD2. CDR1 MNHEY and CDR2 SVGEGT come from the germline V gene. CDR3 length equals 17 residues. Trimming removed 0 bases from V and 5 bases from J; junction bases left unmatched: 10. The CDR3 here is CASSYSGLAGDMETQYF. In nucleotides, the CDR3 is TGTGCCAGCAGTTACTCGGGGTTAGCGGGGGACATGGAGACCCAGTACTTC.

This clonotype was observed a few times. A read error may account for a junction end that differs from germline. This chain links TRBV6-1 with TRBJ1-1; the match to TRBD1 covers 8 bases. The germline V gene has CDR1 MNHNS and CDR2 SASEGT. The CDR3 contains 13 residues. DNA for the CDR3: TGTGCCAGCAGTCAAGCGAGACAGGGGAGAGCTTTCTTT. This sequence encodes CASSQARQGRAFF.

The CDR3 protein is CASSYPRTGANTGELFF. The CDR3 DNA reads TGTGCCAGCAGTTACCCAAGGACAGGGGCTAACACCGGGGAGCTGTTTTTT. The V and J genes are TRBV6-5 and TRBJ2-2; 9 bases fit TRBD1. The CDR3 runs 17 residues. V was clipped by 2 bases and J by 2 bases; unmatched bases: 6. The V gene's germline CDR1 is MNHEY and CDR2 SVGAGI.

This clonotype was picked up one time. The V and J genes are TRBV6-5 and TRBJ1-2, with 8 bases aligning to TRBD1. The germline gives CDR1 MNHEY, CDR2 SVGAGI. With 0 bases clipped from V and 8 bases from J, the junction kept 5 bases outside the gene matches. The CDR3 contains 14 residues. CDR3 sequence: CASSYSGQGRGYTF. The CDR3 DNA sequence: TGTGCCAGCAGTTACTCCGGACAGGGAAGAGGCTACACCTTC.

The count of this clonotype is one. This rearrangement joins TRBV19 to TRBJ2-3, with D perhaps matching TRBD1 (6 bases). From germline, CDR1 is LNHDA and CDR2 SQIVND (reference sequence). The V gene lost 4 bases and the J gene lost 1 base, with 9 bases spanning the gap. The CDR3 covers 14 residues. The chain's CDR3 is CASSTDSGTDTQYF. As DNA, the CDR3 is TGTGCCAGTAGTACGGACAGTGGCACAGATACGCAGTATTTT.

The table lists this clonotype with a few counts. The gene calls are TRBV11-3 and TRBJ2-2; 7 bases align to TRBD1. The CDR3 has 17 residues. From germline, CDR1 is SGHNT and CDR2 YENEEA. With 1 base clipped from V and 4 bases from J, the junction kept 9 bases outside the gene matches. The CDR3 DNA reads TGTGCCAGCAGCTTAGGGATGAGGGGGCGAGGCACCGGGGAGCTGTTTTTT. The encoded protein is CASSLGMRGRGTGELFF.

The J gene is TRBJ1-5, the V gene TRBV30, with 7 bases matching TRBD1. The V segment lost 4 bases and the J segment 4 bases; nucleotides outside the gene matches: 7. CDR3 length: 14 amino acids. CDR1 GTSNPN and CDR2 SVGIG come from the germline V gene (reference sequence). For the CDR3, the DNA is TGTGCCTGGAACGTCCCGGGACAGAATCAGCCCCAGCATTTT. The encoded protein is CAWNVPGQNQPQHF.

This clonotype was seen a handful of times. The V and J genes are TRBV19 and TRBJ2-2, with 11 positions matching TRBD1. Per the germline V gene, CDR1 is LNHDA and CDR2 is SQIVND (reference sequence). The V segment lost 6 bases and the J segment 7 bases; nucleotides outside the gene matches: 10. The CDR3 is made up of 16 amino acids. In nucleotides, the CDR3 is TGTGCCAGTAGACCACCGGGACAGGGGGGTATCGGGGAGCTGTTTTTT. Its protein product is CASRPPGQGGIGELFF.

This rearrangement joins TRBV7-3 to TRBJ1-1; D not resolved. The germline V gene has CDR1 SGHTA and CDR2 FQGTGA. The length of the CDR3 is 13 residues. Between the trimmed V and J ends, which lost 3 bases and 7 bases, there was a span of 12 bases. For the CDR3, the DNA is TGTGCCAGCAGCTTTTTTGCGGACGGTGAAGCTTTCTTT. Its translation is CASSFFADGEAFF.

This clonotype was seen a few times. The chain combines TRBV18 with TRBJ2-2, with D possibly TRBD2 on 5 matching bases. Per the germline V gene, CDR1 is KGHSH and CDR2 is LQKENI. With 2 bases removed from V and 4 bases from J, the gap between germline ends came to 11 bases. The CDR3 is 15 residues long. This CDR3 is CASSPGGRSTGELFF. CDR3 DNA: TGTGCCAGCTCACCAGGAGGACGCAGCACCGGGGAGCTGTTTTTT.

The gene calls are TRBV7-2 and TRBJ1-4; D is uncertain. CDR1 SGHTA and CDR2 FQGNSA come from the germline V gene. CDR3 length equals 14 residues. Trimming cost V 5 bases and J 3 bases, with 10 bases left between them. The CDR3 region has the DNA TGTACCAGCAGCCCCACGCCCGCTAATGAAAAACTGTTTTTT. Its translation is CTSSPTPANEKLFF.

This chain uses TRBV11-3 with TRBJ2-1; D uncertain. Trimming took 0 bases from V and 6 from J, leaving 3 bases between them. Germline loops: CDR1 SGHNT, CDR2 YENEEA. This CDR3 is 12 amino acids long. The chain's CDR3 is CASSLEINEQFF. For the CDR3, the DNA is TGTGCCAGCAGCTTAGAAATCAATGAGCAGTTCTTC.

The J gene is TRBJ1-5, the V gene TRBV12-5; maybe TRBD1 (5 bases). The CDR3 is 13 residues long. The ends were cut back, 6 bases at V and 5 bases at J, with 11 bases in the middle. CDR1 and CDR2 (germline): LGHNT, FRNRAP. For the CDR3, the DNA is TGTGCTAGTGGCCCGTCGGGGGATCAGCCCCAGCATTTT. Protein product: CASGPSGDQPQHF.

The V and J genes are TRBV5-1 and TRBJ2-7; tentative D call: TRBD1 (5 bases). CDR3 length: 15 amino acids. V was cut by 4 bases and J by 0 bases, with 14 bases left in between. The germline V gene encodes CDR1 SGHRS and CDR2 YFSETQ. The CDR3 protein is CASSHPTGNSYEQYF. In DNA, the CDR3 is TGCGCCAGCAGCCACCCTACAGGAAACTCCTACGAGCAGTACTTC.

This chain uses TRBV11-1 with TRBJ1-1, with D possibly matching TRBD1 (6 bases). Germline-derived CDR1 and CDR2 are SGHAT and FQDESV (reference sequence). This CDR3 has 15 amino acids. The germline V and J ends were trimmed by 4 bases and 1 base, with 13 bases remaining between them. CDR3 nucleotides: TGTGCCAGCAGCTACGGACAGTGGGGGAACACTGAAGCTTTCTTT. Translating gives CASSYGQWGNTEAFF.

This sequence joins TRBV30 and TRBJ1-1, with TRBD1 matching over 8 bases. The germline CDR1 and CDR2 sequences are GTSNPN and SVGIG (reference sequence). Unmatched junction bases numbered 5, after V lost 3 bases and J lost 5 bases. This CDR3 has 13 residues. This CDR3 is CAWRTGEDTEAFF. As DNA, the CDR3 is TGTGCCTGGAGGACAGGGGAGGATACTGAAGCTTTCTTT.

CDR3 bases: TGTGCCACCTGGGAATGTTCAGTACCGAACACTGAAGCTTTCTTT. It specifies CATWECSVPNTEAFF. The V call is TRBV24-1, the J call TRBJ1-1; D uncertain. V was pared by 9 bases and J by 1 base, with 17 bases between. The CDR3 runs to 15 residues. Germline CDR1 and CDR2: KGHDR and SFDVKD.

This clonotype was seen a few times. This sequence joins TRBV6-1 and TRBJ2-7; possible D gene TRBD1, 6 bases. This CDR3 contains 12 residues. The V gene's germline CDR1 is MNHNS and CDR2 SASEGT. V gave up 11 bases and J gave up 3 bases, with 14 bases separating them. The CDR3 bases are TGTGCCTCAGCGGACAGTCGCTACGAGCAGTACTTC. It translates to CASADSRYEQYF.

V usage is TRBV7-3 and J usage is TRBJ1-1; D is ambiguous. This CDR3 comprises 13 residues. V was pared by 6 bases and J by 1 base, with 9 bases between. Germline loops: CDR1 SGHTA, CDR2 FQGTGA. CDR3: CASSKGANTEAFF. The CDR3 DNA is TGTGCCAGCAGTAAGGGAGCGAACACTGAAGCTTTCTTT.

The V and J genes are TRBV6-5 and TRBJ2-7; no definite D call. V dropped 2 bases and J dropped 3 bases, with 8 bases sitting between them. Germline V CDR1 and CDR2: MNHEY, SVGAGI. The CDR3 sequence is 13 residues long. This CDR3 is CASSYDTFYEQYF. The CDR3 bases are TGTGCCAGCAGTTACGACACCTTCTACGAGCAGTACTTC.